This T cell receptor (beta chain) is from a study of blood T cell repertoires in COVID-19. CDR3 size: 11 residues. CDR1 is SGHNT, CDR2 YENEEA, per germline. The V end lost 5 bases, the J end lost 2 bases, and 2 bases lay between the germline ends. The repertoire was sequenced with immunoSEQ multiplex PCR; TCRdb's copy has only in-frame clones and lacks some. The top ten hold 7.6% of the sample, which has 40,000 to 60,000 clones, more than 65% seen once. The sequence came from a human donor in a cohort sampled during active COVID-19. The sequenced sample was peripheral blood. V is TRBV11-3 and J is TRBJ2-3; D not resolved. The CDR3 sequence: CASSLTDTQYF. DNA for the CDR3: TGTGCCAGCAGCCTCACAGATACGCAGTATTTT.